What follows are 32 T cell receptor beta chains derived from one specimen sequenced in a study of blood T cell repertoires in COVID-19. Generated by immunoSEQ multiplex PCR, the TCRdb table keeps only in-frame clones and is missing some. The data show 100,000 to 120,000 clones, with around nine tenths seen just once and around 5.1% held by the top ten. Sequencing input: peripheral blood. All receptors come from a human donor in a cohort sampled during active COVID-19.

The rearrangement links TRBV13 to TRBJ1-1; 9 nucleotides align to TRBD1. Unmatched junction bases numbered 12, after V lost 4 bases and J lost 3 bases. This CDR3 spans 17 amino acids. CDR1 and CDR2 (germline): PRHDT, FYEKMQ (reference sequence). The CDR3 DNA sequence: TGTGCCAGCAGCTACATTCCGGGACAGGGTTGGGACACTGAAGCTTTCTTT. Translation: CASSYIPGQGWDTEAFF.

This chain joins TRBV13 and TRBJ2-3; unclear D gene. V lost 6 bases and J 6 bases, leaving 7 bases between the germline ends. CDR3 length: 11 amino acids. Germline assignment: CDR1 PRHDT and CDR2 FYEKMQ (reference sequence). CDR3 nucleotides: TGTGCCAGCAGTACACGCGATACGCAGTATTTT. This gives the protein CASSTRDTQYF.

This chain uses TRBV6-2 or TRBV6-3 with TRBJ1-5; 7 bases match TRBD1. CDR3 length: 18 amino acids. The J segment lost 0 bases and the V segment lost 6 bases, leaving 14 bases of the junction unmatched. CDR1 and CDR2 from the germline V gene are MNHEY and SVGEGT. The CDR3 nucleotides read TGTGCCAGCAGCTCCAAACCGACAGGGTCGAGTAGCAATCAGCCCCAGCATTTT. It specifies CASSSKPTGSSSNQPQHF.

The rearrangement joins TRBV18 to TRBJ2-5; a weak D match, TRBD1 (6 bases). This CDR3 is 16 amino acids long. Germline V CDR1 and CDR2: KGHSH, LQKENI. The ends were cut back, 4 bases at V and 2 bases at J, with 17 bases in the middle. The CDR3 bases are TGTGCCAGCTCACGGACGACCGGGACATTACAAGAGACCCAGTACTTC. It encodes CASSRTTGTLQETQYF. Filled out from reference TRBV18 and TRBJ2-5, the complete variable domain reads NAGVMQNPRHLVRRRGQEARLRCSPMKGHSHVYWYRQLPEEGLKFMVYLQKENIIDESGMPKERFSAEFPKEGPSILRIQQVVRGDSAAYFCASSRTTGTLQETQYFGPGTRLLVL.

The V and J genes are TRBV2 and TRBJ2-1; D perhaps matches TRBD2 (5 bases). Trimming left V 6 bases short and J 13 bases short, with 16 bases between. Germline V gives CDR1 SNHLY, CDR2 FYNNEI. This CDR3 is 12 amino acids long. CDR3 sequence reads: CASRERPPGQFF. DNA of the CDR3: TGTGCCAGCAGAGAAAGGCCCCCGGGACAGTTCTTC.

On this clone itself: The junction departs from the called germline gene at one end, perhaps through a read error. The chain employs TRBV11-3 and TRBJ2-7; D perhaps matches TRBD1 (5 bases). From germline, CDR1 is SGHNT and CDR2 YENEEA. The CDR3 covers 12 residues. The DNA of the CDR3 is TGTGCCAGCGGCTTGCAGGGTGGCGAGCAGTACTTC. Translation: CASGLQGGEQYF.

The chain uses TRBV10-2 and TRBJ1-1; D is unresolved. V shed 6 bases and J shed 6 bases, with 20 bases lying between them. The length of the CDR3 is 15 residues. Germline V gives CDR1 WSHSY, CDR2 SAAADI. The DNA for the CDR3 is TGCGCCAGCAGCCTGCTACCTCGGTCGTCTGCTGAAGCTTTCTTT. Its translation is CASSLLPRSSAEAFF.

V usage is TRBV25-1 and J usage is TRBJ2-2; D call uncertain. Trimming shortened V by 0 bases and J by 6 bases, and 8 bases separated the two germline ends. Germline values: CDR1 MGHDK, CDR2 SYGVNS. The CDR3 has 14 amino acids. Here the CDR3 DNA reads TGTGCCAGCAGTGAATACGGGTTTTCCGGGGAGCTGTTTTTT. Protein: CASSEYGFSGELFF.

The chain uses TRBV6-5 and TRBJ2-3; possible D gene TRBD2, 5 bases. V gave up 7 bases and J gave up 4 bases, with 9 bases separating them. The CDR3 length is 12 residues. The germline V gene has CDR1 MNHEY and CDR2 SVGAGI. The CDR3 coding sequence is TGTGCCAGCACACTAGAGGCAGATACGCAGTATTTT. Residues: CASTLEADTQYF.

The gene calls are TRBV28 and TRBJ1-2; weak D call: TRBD1 (5 bases). Germline CDR1 is MDHEN and CDR2 is SYDVKM. This CDR3 spans 14 amino acids. V was pared by 6 bases and J by 4 bases, with 15 bases between. CDR3 in DNA: TGTGCCAGCAGGGGGGAGGGAATCCTCTATGGCTACACCTTC. It specifies CASRGEGILYGYTF.

V gene TRBV6-1 combines with J gene TRBJ1-2; D might be TRBD1 (5 bases). This CDR3 spans 15 amino acids. Germline values: CDR1 MNHNS, CDR2 SASEGT. Between the trimmed V and J ends, which lost 2 bases and 3 bases, there was a span of 13 bases. The CDR3 DNA follows: TGTGCCAGCAGTGAAACCCACGGAGGGGACTATGGCTACACCTTC. Protein product: CASSETHGGDYGYTF.

In DNA form, the CDR3 reads TGTGCCATCAGCGGGGGGACGCAAGCTTTCTTT. This codes for CAISGGTQAFF. The V and J genes are TRBV10-3 and TRBJ1-1, with a possible D match to TRBD1 (5 bases). CDR1 and CDR2 from the germline V gene are ENHRY and SYGVKD. Trimming took off 6 bases at V and 9 bases at J, with 11 bases between the two ends. The CDR3 loop spans 11 amino acids.

This chain joins TRBV28 and TRBJ1-2; 7 bases are shared with TRBD1. This CDR3 is 13 amino acids long. Germline loops: CDR1 MDHEN, CDR2 SYDVKM. V was clipped by 6 bases and J by 6 bases; unmatched bases: 7. CDR3 sequence (DNA): TGTGCCAGCAGAATCCCCGGGACAGATGGCTACACCTTC. Protein: CASRIPGTDGYTF.

The CDR3 spells CASSYHSGGAGDTQYF. The CDR3 nucleotides are TGTGCCAGCAGTTACCATAGCGGGGGGGCCGGAGATACGCAGTATTTT. This chain links TRBV6-5 with TRBJ2-3; TRBD2 agrees at 11 bases. With 2 bases clipped from V and 5 bases from J, the junction kept 6 bases outside the gene matches. This CDR3 comprises 16 residues. In germline, CDR1 is MNHEY, CDR2 SVGAGI.

The chain is built from TRBV3-1 (or the pseudogene TRBV3-2) and TRBJ2-5, with unresolved D. This CDR3 region has 12 residues. Trimming took off 1 base at V and 9 bases at J, with 9 bases between the two ends. Per germline, CDR1 LGHDT and CDR2 YNNKEL (reference sequence). DNA of the CDR3: TGTGCCAGCAGCCAAGGTGTTAGAGCCCAGTACTTC. This sequence encodes CASSQGVRAQYF.

This clone was seen once. The rearrangement joins TRBV7-9 to TRBJ2-3, with TRBD1 matching 11 bases. Germline V CDR1 and CDR2: SEHNR, FQNEAQ (reference sequence). V trimming: 5 bases; J trimming: 4 bases; junction bases outside the gene matches: 2. This CDR3 has 14 amino acids. The CDR3 reads CASSRTGGADTQYF. CDR3 nucleotide sequence: TGTGCCAGCAGCCGGACAGGGGGCGCAGATACGCAGTATTTT.

The chain couples TRBV20-1 to TRBJ2-7; 10 bases align to TRBD2. CDR1 and CDR2 from the germline V gene are DFQATT and SNEGSKA (reference sequence). The V gene end was trimmed by 3 bases and the J gene end by 3 bases; junction bases not matched to a gene: 2. This CDR3 contains 13 residues. CDR3 residues: CSASVAGGYEQYF. Here the CDR3 DNA reads TGCAGTGCTAGTGTAGCGGGGGGCTACGAGCAGTACTTC.

The gene calls are TRBV19 and TRBJ1-1, with D possibly TRBD1 on 5 matching bases. CDR1 LNHDA and CDR2 SQIVND come from the germline V gene (reference sequence). This CDR3 is 16 amino acids long. Trimming cost V 0 bases and J 2 bases, with 13 bases left between them. The CDR3 DNA sequence: TGTGCCAGTAGTATAGAAGCGACAGAGGAAAACACTGAAGCTTTCTTT. This gives the protein CASSIEATEENTEAFF. Supplemented by reference TRBV19 and TRBJ1-1, the full variable domain reads DGGITQSPKYLFRKEGQNVTLSCEQNLNHDAMYWYRQDPGQGLRLIYYSQIVNDFQKGDIAEGYSVSREKKESFPLTVTSAQKNPTAFYLCASSIEATEENTEAFFGQGTRLTVV.

V and J are TRBV18 and TRBJ2-3; 8 bases match TRBD2. The V gene's germline CDR1 is KGHSH and CDR2 LQKENI. This CDR3 is 15 amino acids long. V lost 6 bases, J lost 0 bases, and 5 bases stayed unmatched. The CDR3 DNA reads TGTGCCAGCTCCCGGGCTAGCGGGAGCACAGATACGCAGTATTTT. This translates into CASSRASGSTDTQYF.

The V call is TRBV10-3, the J call TRBJ1-2; the D gene is possibly TRBD1 (5 bases). Germline V gene sequence: CDR1 ENHRY, CDR2 SYGVKD. V dropped 4 bases and J dropped 6 bases, with 9 bases sitting between them. The CDR3 extends over 12 amino acids. CDR3 nucleotide sequence: TGTGCCATCAGTGCCAGGGATGATGGCTACACCTTC. Encoded protein: CAISARDDGYTF.

The chain uses TRBV5-1 and TRBJ2-2; D ambiguous. With 5 bases removed from V and 0 bases from J, the gap between germline ends came to 11 bases. From germline, CDR1 is SGHRS and CDR2 YFSETQ. The CDR3 covers 15 residues. The CDR3 here is CASSQTNTNTGELFF. The CDR3 region has the DNA TGCGCCAGCAGTCAAACAAACACGAACACCGGGGAGCTGTTTTTT. Complete variable domain (other parts from reference TRBV5-1 and TRBJ2-2): KAGVTQTPRYLIKTRGQQVTLSCSPISGHRSVSWYQQTPGQGLQFLFEYFSETQRNKGNFPGRFSGRQFSNSRSEMNVSTLELGDSALYLCASSQTNTNTGELFFGEGSRLTVL.

The V gene is TRBV19, the J gene TRBJ2-2; 7 bases agree with TRBD1. Germline V gene data show CDR1 as LNHDA and CDR2 as SQIVND (reference sequence). The CDR3 is 14 amino acids. J was trimmed by 6 bases and V by 10 bases; bases with no gene match: 11. CDR3 in amino acids: CATTPTGAAGELFF. Written as DNA, the CDR3 is TGTGCCACCACTCCAACAGGGGCCGCCGGGGAGCTGTTTTTT.

The rearrangement joins TRBV14 to TRBJ2-1; TRBD2 is a possible D gene (5 bases). The CDR3 covers 13 residues. CDR1 is SGHDN and CDR2 is FVKESK in the germline V gene. The ends were cut back, 0 bases at V and 9 bases at J, with 9 bases in the middle. As DNA, the CDR3 is TGTGCCAGCAGCCAAGACGGGAATACTGAGCAGTTCTTC. This gives the protein CASSQDGNTEQFF.

This chain joins TRBV6-5 and TRBJ1-3; maybe TRBD1 (5 bases). Germline values: CDR1 MNHEY, CDR2 SVGAGI. The ends were cut back, 6 bases at V and 0 bases at J, with 9 bases in the middle. This CDR3 region has 14 residues. DNA of the CDR3: TGTGCCAGCAGGGTAGGGGACTCTGGAAACACCATATATTTT. Translation gives CASRVGDSGNTIYF.

This rearrangement joins TRBV9 to TRBJ1-4; 7 bases agree with TRBD1. The germline V gene has CDR1 SGDLS and CDR2 YYNGEE. The trim removed 3 bases at V and 4 bases at J, leaving 6 bases unmatched. The CDR3 is made up of 15 amino acids. CDR3 bases: TGTGCCAGCAGCGGGTCGGGACAGAGTAATGAAAAACTGTTTTTT. It specifies CASSGSGQSNEKLFF.

This chain uses TRBV9 with TRBJ2-7, with a tentative D call TRBD1 (5 bases). V lost 0 bases, J lost 2 bases, and 12 bases lay in between. Germline-derived CDR1 and CDR2 are SGDLS and YYNGEE. The length of the CDR3 is 15 residues. CDR3 region: CASSVAQAYPYEQYF. As DNA, the CDR3 is TGTGCCAGCAGCGTAGCACAGGCCTACCCCTACGAGCAGTACTTC.

The chain is built from TRBV25-1 and TRBJ2-7; TRBD1 matches 8 bases. From germline, CDR1 is MGHDK and CDR2 SYGVNS. The CDR3 length is 16 residues. The V segment lost 5 bases and the J segment 6 bases; nucleotides outside the gene matches: 15. The CDR3 DNA sequence: TGTGCCAGCAGTAAAGGAACGGGCAGGGGGCTGGCCGAGCAGTACTTC. The encoded protein is CASSKGTGRGLAEQYF.

The V gene is TRBV30, the J gene TRBJ1-2; the D is unclear. The CDR3 length is 12 residues. CDR1 is GTSNPN and CDR2 is SVGIG in the germline V gene (reference sequence). V lost 0 bases and J 6 bases, leaving 8 bases between the germline ends. The DNA of the CDR3 is TGTGCCTGGAGTGTCCCTAAGCATGGCTACACCTTC. It codes for CAWSVPKHGYTF. The whole variable domain, filled in from reference TRBV30 and TRBJ1-2, reads SQTIHQWPATLVQPVGSPLSLECTVEGTSNPNLYWYRQAAGRGLQLLFYSVGIGQISSEVPQNLSASRPQDRQFILSSKKLLLSDSGFYLCAWSVPKHGYTFGSGTRLTVV.

This clone was found a few times. V is TRBV28 and J is TRBJ2-7; TRBD2 matches 7 bases. The CDR3 is made up of 15 amino acids. Germline CDR1 is MDHEN and CDR2 is SYDVKM. V shed 7 bases and J 2 bases; nucleotides not matched to a gene: 11. The CDR3 loop reads CASTPHSGAAYEQYF. The CDR3 nucleotides read TGTGCCAGCACCCCGCACAGCGGGGCCGCCTACGAGCAGTACTTC.

The chain employs TRBV2 and TRBJ2-2; TRBD1 matches at 8 bases. The CDR3 contains 15 residues. V shed 7 bases, J shed 3 bases, and the junction held 7 bases outside the gene matches. CDR1 and CDR2 (germline): SNHLY, FYNNEI. The DNA for the CDR3 is TGTGCCAGCACCAAGGACAGGGTGGACACCGGGGAGCTGTTTTTT. Protein: CASTKDRVDTGELFF.

The CDR3 loop reads CASSQKGAGRSYEQYF. CDR3 nucleotide sequence: TGTGCCAGCAGCCAAAAAGGGGCCGGTCGCTCCTACGAGCAGTACTTC. This sequence joins TRBV3-1 (or the pseudogene TRBV3-2) and TRBJ2-7; maybe TRBD1 (5 bases). The CDR3 covers 16 residues. Trimming removed 2 bases from V and 0 bases from J, with 14 bases in between. In germline, CDR1 is LGHDT, CDR2 YNNKEL (reference sequence).

This rearrangement joins TRBV4-3 to TRBJ2-6, with D uncertain. Trimming shortened V by 1 base and J by 4 bases, and 23 bases separated the two germline ends. Germline V gene sequence: CDR1 LGHNA, CDR2 YSLEER. CDR3 length equals 20 residues. CDR3: CASSQAQSNSRALGANVLTF. The CDR3, as DNA: TGCGCCAGCAGCCAAGCCCAATCTAATTCTCGTGCTTTGGGGGCCAACGTCCTGACTTTC.